These T cell receptor beta chains were read from a single sample in a study of neoadjuvant nivolumab and ipilimumab in lung cancer. The protocol was immunoSEQ multiplex PCR, while the TCRdb copy is restricted to in-frame clones and leaves out a portion. The table lists around 30,000 clones, around 80% of them singletons. This specimen consisted of tumor tissue, obtained after neoadjuvant nivolumab, alone or with ipilimumab, at or shortly before surgery. The receptors were gathered from an adult with non-small cell lung cancer. Both conserved end residues are part of each CDR3. Fields, in order: clone size, V gene, J gene, D gene, CDR3 protein, CDR3 DNA. The D gene is left open where the match is weak. Size is stated for part of the rows, as once, few or many counts, or as a class when the clone is expanded.

size: NA; V: TRBV6-1; J: TRBJ2-3; D: NA; CDR3: CASSDGRSRTDTQYF; DNA: TGTGCCAGCAGTGACGGAAGGTCCCGCACAGATACGCAGTATTTT
size: NA; V: TRBV7-2; J: TRBJ1-5; D: NA; CDR3: CASSSRNQPQHF; DNA: TGTGCCAGCAGCTCAAGGAATCAGCCCCAGCATTTT
size: NA; V: TRBV6-1; J: TRBJ2-7; D: NA; CDR3: CASSGAGLYSYEQYF; DNA: TGTGCCAGCAGTGGCGCAGGGCTCTACTCCTACGAGCAGTACTTC
size: NA; V: TRBV7-9; J: TRBJ1-1; D: NA; CDR3: CASSLQPNTEAFF; DNA: TGTGCCAGCAGCTTACAGCCGAACACTGAAGCTTTCTTT
size: NA; V: TRBV6-6; J: TRBJ2-7; D: TRBD1; CDR3: CASTSSGQGFPYEQYF; DNA: TGTGCCAGCACATCAAGCGGACAGGGCTTTCCCTACGAGCAGTACTTC
size: NA; V: TRBV2; J: TRBJ2-7; D: TRBD2; CDR3: CASSERRSGLGVYEQYF; DNA: TGTGCCAGCAGTGAACGGAGGTCGGGACTAGGAGTCTACGAGCAGTACTTC
size: few; V: TRBV11-2; J: TRBJ1-4; D: NA; CDR3: CASSLSSPTNEKLFF; DNA: TGTGCCAGCAGCTTAAGCAGCCCAACTAATGAAAAACTGTTTTTT
size: NA; V: TRBV18; J: TRBJ2-3; D: NA; CDR3: CASSPRRSTDTQYF; DNA: TGTGCCAGCTCACCACGGAGAAGCACAGATACGCAGTATTTT
size: NA; V: TRBV5-1; J: TRBJ2-2; D: NA; CDR3: CASSLLATGTGELFF; DNA: TGCGCCAGCAGCTTGTTGGCGACCGGAACCGGGGAGCTGTTTTTT
size: NA; V: TRBV5-4; J: TRBJ2-7; D: TRBD2; CDR3: CASSVGLGGRAYEQYF; DNA: TGTGCCAGCAGCGTTGGGTTGGGCGGGAGGGCCTACGAGCAGTACTTC
size: NA; V: TRBV7-8; J: TRBJ2-2; D: TRBD2; CDR3: CASGLAGVNTGELFF; DNA: TGTGCCAGCGGGCTAGCGGGAGTAAACACCGGGGAGCTGTTTTTT
size: NA; V: TRBV27; J: TRBJ1-1; D: NA; CDR3: CASSLEYGEAFF; DNA: TGTGCCAGCAGTTTAGAGTACGGGGAAGCTTTCTTT
size: NA; V: TRBV6-1; J: TRBJ1-1; D: NA; CDR3: CATKTEAFF; DNA: TGTGCCACTAAAACTGAAGCTTTCTTT
size: NA; V: TRBV4-1; J: TRBJ2-3; D: NA; CDR3: CASSHGQFTDTQYF; DNA: TGCGCCAGCAGCCACGGGCAGTTCACAGATACGCAGTATTTT
size: NA; V: TRBV2; J: TRBJ2-1; D: TRBD2; CDR3: CASSEAVLAGVNEQFF; DNA: TGTGCCAGCAGTGAAGCAGTTCTAGCGGGAGTCAATGAGCAGTTCTTC
size: few; V: TRBV19; J: TRBJ1-5; D: NA; CDR3: CASSTYPDDQPQHF; DNA: TGTGCCAGTAGTACGTATCCTGACGATCAGCCCCAGCATTTT
size: once; V: TRBV6-6; J: TRBJ2-7; D: NA; CDR3: CASTLQNEQYF; DNA: TGTGCCAGCACCCTCCAGAACGAGCAGTACTTC
size: NA; V: TRBV7-6; J: TRBJ2-3; D: NA; CDR3: CASAPWGDTDTQYF; DNA: TGTGCCAGCGCCCCGTGGGGGGACACAGATACGCAGTATTTT
size: NA; V: TRBV6-5; J: TRBJ2-1; D: TRBD2; CDR3: CASGLAGAIEQFF; DNA: TGTGCCAGCGGGCTAGCGGGAGCTATCGAGCAGTTCTTC